The 3 T cell receptor beta chains given below trace back to one sample, sequenced in a study of blood T cell repertoires in COVID-19. Data came from immunoSEQ multiplex PCR; TCRdb stores just in-frame clones and leaves some out. The sample has 150,000 or so clones, roughly 82% seen once. The specimen sequenced was peripheral blood. These receptors were collected from a human donor with acute or convalescent COVID-19. The donor label of this sample is uncertain.

The chain carries TRBV19 and TRBJ2-7; D is uncertain. Germline V gene sequence: CDR1 LNHDA, CDR2 SQIVND (reference sequence). Trimming cost V 3 bases and J 0 bases, with 9 bases left between them. The CDR3 sequence is 14 residues long. CDR3 residues: CASSMSRSSYEQYF. DNA for the CDR3: TGTGCCAGTAGTATGTCCCGCAGCTCCTACGAGCAGTACTTC.

The chain joins TRBV2 to TRBJ1-1; no firm D call. V lost 9 bases and J 0 bases, leaving 14 bases between the germline ends. The CDR3 has 14 residues. Germline V gene lookup returns CDR1 SNHLY and CDR2 FYNNEI. DNA of the CDR3: TGTGCCAGGACCATGACACTTCTGAACACTGAAGCTTTCTTT. Its translation: CARTMTLLNTEAFF.

This chain links TRBV5-1 with TRBJ1-6; D is uncertain. CDR1 and CDR2 (germline): SGHRS, YFSETQ. V was trimmed by 4 bases and J by 5 bases, leaving 13 bases between them. This CDR3 spans 15 amino acids. The CDR3, as DNA: TGCGCCAGCAGCAACGACCCAGGAAATAATTCACCCCTCCACTTT. Translation gives CASSNDPGNNSPLHF.